This T cell receptor (beta chain) was sequenced in a study of glioma-infiltrating T cells after dendritic cell vaccination. In the study overall: Monocyte-derived dendritic cells, cultured 7 to 8 days with IL-4 and GM-CSF, were pulsed with autologous tumor lysate. Study-wide results and caveats: Survival was not directly related to TCR clonality in these patients.

The assay was immunoSEQ multiplex PCR, and TCRdb's table has in-frame clones only and misses some. The data show 85,000 to 100,000 clones, with 81% seen just once and less than 2.5% held by the top ten. As for this clone: Its antigen remains unknown.

Specified time point: after dendritic cell vaccination, including at tumor progression/relapse. No glioblastoma patient carried an isocitrate dehydrogenase mutation. PBMC sampling occurred before vaccination, two weeks after the third dose, and at progression. The CDR3 runs 15 residues. V dropped 2 bases and J dropped 0; count of bases not matched to a gene: 1. Germline CDR1 and CDR2: SGHRS and YFSETQ. The sequence derives from a human donor with glioblastoma. The J gene is TRBJ2-2, the V gene TRBV5-1; 7 bases line up with TRBD2. Sequenced here: blood, sampled after dendritic cell vaccination. The CDR3: CASSFSGSNTGELFF. The CDR3 bases are TGCGCCAGCAGCTTTAGCGGGTCGAACACCGGGGAGCTGTTTTTT.